This is a list of T cell receptor beta chains from one sample in a study of blood T cell repertoires in COVID-19. Repertoires were generated with immunoSEQ multiplex PCR, while TCRdb's copy carries only in-frame clones and drops some. Altogether roughly 170,000 clones are present, under 85% being singletons, with the ten largest covering 10% to 15%. Sequences were obtained from PBMCs or T cells enriched from blood (not recorded which). Every receptor here comes from a man in his fifties or sixties who had recovered from COVID-19. The CDR3 runs from the conserved cysteine through the conserved F or W. The order of the fields is J gene, clone size, D gene, V gene, CDR3 DNA, CDR3 protein. A D gene is named only where the DNA matches it firmly. Clone size is stated in some rows and not others, as once, few, many or a class when expanded.

TRBJ1-2 NA NA TRBV6-5 TGTGCCAGCAGTTACTCCCTCGGTTACACCTTC CASSYSLGYTF
TRBJ1-1 NA TRBD1 TRBV19 TGTGCCAGTAGCGTCGACGGACAGGGGGGGACTGAAGCTTTCTTT CASSVDGQGGTEAFF
TRBJ1-4 NA TRBD1 TRBV4-2 TGTGCCAGCAGCCCCCGGGCGGGACAGCAAGGGGAAAAACTGTTTTTT CASSPRAGQQGEKLFF
TRBJ2-1 NA NA TRBV4-1 TGCGCCAGCAGCCTTGTAGCTAGCCCGACCTACAATGAGCAGTTCTTC CASSLVASPTYNEQFF
TRBJ1-5 NA TRBD1 TRBV7-9 TGTGCCAGCAGCCCGGGACAGGGTTCGAATCAGCCCCAGCATTTT CASSPGQGSNQPQHF
TRBJ1-4 NA NA TRBV7-9 TGTGCCAGCAGCCGGGGGGGACAAGAAAAACTGTTTTTT CASSRGGQEKLFF
TRBJ2-2 NA NA TRBV11-1 TGTGCCAGCAGCTCCCAGGGCAGCGGGGAGCTGTTTTTT CASSSQGSGELFF
TRBJ2-1 NA TRBD2 TRBV7-9 TGTGCCAGCAGCTCGACTAGCGGGGTCGCCAATGAGCAGTTCTTC CASSSTSGVANEQFF
TRBJ2-5 many TRBD2 TRBV4-2 TGTGCCAGCAGCCGGTCGTTCTCGGCCGGGACTAGCGGGGGGTCGCAAGAGACCCAGTACTTC CASSRSFSAGTSGGSQETQYF
TRBJ2-1 NA TRBD2 TRBV11-2 TGTGCCAGCAGCTTATTACGGGGGGGCAGCGTTGAGCAGTTCTTC CASSLLRGGSVEQFF
TRBJ1-2 NA NA TRBV5-4 TGTGCCAGCAGCCCGGGGGGTGGCCTACGGGACTATGGCTACACCTTC CASSPGGGLRDYGYTF
TRBJ2-1 NA TRBD2 TRBV4-1 TGCGCCAGCAGCCAAGACCCGGGGCAGCGGGGGTACAATGAGCAGTTCTTC CASSQDPGQRGYNEQFF
TRBJ1-5 NA NA TRBV19 TGTGCCAGTAGTCTAGCTGGGAGGTATCAGCCCCAGCATTTT CASSLAGRYQPQHF
TRBJ1-4 NA TRBD1 TRBV3-1/TRBV3-2 TGTGCCAGCAGCGCCCGGGACAGGGGGAAAGCGCGGGAACTGTTTTTT CASSARDRGKARELFF
TRBJ1-3 NA NA TRBV18 TGTGCCAGCTCACAATCTCAGGCAAGCTCTGGAAACACCATATATTTT CASSQSQASSGNTIYF
TRBJ2-3 NA TRBD1 TRBV7-3 TGTGCCAGCAGCAGGGACAGGGGAGATACGCAGTATTTT CASSRDRGDTQYF
TRBJ2-5 NA TRBD1 TRBV19 TGTGCCAGTATGTCAGGGACAGACCAAGAGACCCAGTACTTC CASMSGTDQETQYF
TRBJ2-5 few TRBD1 TRBV2 TGTGCCAGCACCCCGGCAGGGGGCATATTTGAGACCCAGTACTTC CASTPAGGIFETQYF
TRBJ2-3 many NA TRBV4-1 TGCGCCAGCAGCCAAGGGGGGGGGCCCTCGACGCAGTATTTT CASSQGGGPSTQYF
TRBJ1-5 NA NA TRBV7-2 TGTGCCAGCAGCTTAGGCCAGGGGACCAACAATCAGCCCCAGCATTTT CASSLGQGTNNQPQHF
TRBJ2-6 NA NA TRBV7-2 TGTGCCAGCAGCCTATCCGGGGGTTACTCTGGGGCCAACGTCCTGACTTTC CASSLSGGYSGANVLTF
TRBJ2-1 once NA TRBV4-1 TGCGCCAGCAGCCATGGCAGGGGTATAAGGAACAATGAGCAGTTCTTC CASSHGRGIRNNEQFF
TRBJ1-1 NA NA TRBV27 TGTGCCAGCAGCCTCCTTTGGGGGGAGCAAGCTTTCTTT CASSLLWGEQAFF
TRBJ2-7 NA NA TRBV19 TGTGCCAGTAGTATCAGGCAGGCCATCTCTTCGGGGGAGCAGTACTTC CASSIRQAISSGEQYF
TRBJ2-3 NA TRBD2 TRBV19 TGTGCCAGTAAAATCGGCGGGGGGGCGGCAGATACGCAGTATTTT CASKIGGGAADTQYF
TRBJ1-2 NA TRBD1 TRBV18 TGTGCCAGCTCACCAGGAGGACAGGGGGGCTACACCTTC CASSPGGQGGYTF
TRBJ2-3 NA NA TRBV6-5 TGTGCCAGCAGCCAGGGGATCTTCACAGATACGCAGTATTTT CASSQGIFTDTQYF
TRBJ2-3 NA TRBD2 TRBV7-2 TGTGCCAGCAGCTTAGCCGCGGGGGGGGGTAGCACAGATACGCAGTATTTT CASSLAAGGGSTDTQYF
TRBJ1-2 NA NA TRBV9 TGTGCCAGCAGCGTAGGCGTTTCTGTGCGGGGCTACACCTTC CASSVGVSVRGYTF
TRBJ2-3 NA TRBD2 TRBV9 TGTGCCAGCAGCGTAGACCCTAGCGGGGCCCCTACGCAGTATTTT CASSVDPSGAPTQYF
TRBJ1-2 few NA TRBV5-1 TGCGCCAGCAGCCCGACAGCGAACAACTATGGCTACACCTTC CASSPTANNYGYTF
TRBJ2-4 NA NA TRBV2 TGTGCCAGCAGTTCCCTCCCGGGGTCGCACATTCAGTACTTC CASSSLPGSHIQYF
TRBJ1-2 few TRBD1 TRBV5-1 TGCGCCAGCAGCTTGACGGGGACAGAGGGCGATGGCTACACCTTC CASSLTGTEGDGYTF
TRBJ2-7 NA NA TRBV3-1/TRBV3-2 TGTGCCAGCAGCGAGCTACAGGGCGCCTACGAGCAGTACTTC CASSELQGAYEQYF
TRBJ1-1 NA TRBD1 TRBV19 TGTGCCAGTAGTATCGGACAGGAGATCCAAGCTTTCTTT CASSIGQEIQAFF
TRBJ1-1 few TRBD1 TRBV12-3/TRBV12-4 TGTGCCAGCAGCCTACAGGGGACTGAAGCTTTCTTT CASSLQGTEAFF
TRBJ1-5 few TRBD1 TRBV5-5 TGTGCCAGCAGCTCCGGACAGGAAAATTTTCGAAATCAGCCCCAGCATTTT CASSSGQENFRNQPQHF
TRBJ2-1 NA NA TRBV7-9 TGTGCCAGCAGCGCAGCCGCGGGACCTTACAATGAGCAGTTCTTC CASSAAAGPYNEQFF
TRBJ2-5 NA NA TRBV5-1 TGCGCCAGCAGCTTGGCCCGGACAGGAGGGGAGACCCAGTACTTC CASSLARTGGETQYF
TRBJ1-6 NA TRBD1 TRBV27 TGTGCCAGCTCCCGACAGGGGGGTACGAGTAATTCACCCCTCCACTTT CASSRQGGTSNSPLHF
TRBJ1-2 NA TRBD1 TRBV10-3 TGTGCCATCAGTGAGCACCCGAGGGACAGCGACAGGGGCTACACCTTC CAISEHPRDSDRGYTF
TRBJ1-5 few NA TRBV7-2 TGTGCCAGCAGACTAGCGGACAGCAATCAGCCCCAGCATTTT CASRLADSNQPQHF
TRBJ2-1 NA NA TRBV11-3 TGTGCCAGCAGCTTAGAACACCACAATGAGCAGTTCTTC CASSLEHHNEQFF
TRBJ1-3 NA NA TRBV6-5 TGTGCCAGCAGTACGCCACACCGGGATCCCATATATTTT CASSTPHRDPIYF
TRBJ2-1 NA TRBD2 TRBV5-1 TGCGCCAGCAGCCCGGGACTAGCGGTTTTCAATGAGCAGTTCTTC CASSPGLAVFNEQFF
TRBJ2-7 NA TRBD1 TRBV18 TGTGCCAGCTCACCAAGAGTGGGACAGGGGCACGAGCAGTACTTC CASSPRVGQGHEQYF
TRBJ1-1 NA NA TRBV6-5 TGTGCCAGCATTTCTCGGCAGGGGAAGACTGAAGCTTTCTTT CASISRQGKTEAFF
TRBJ1-1 NA TRBD1 TRBV7-2 TGTGCCAGCAGCTTGACCGGGACAGGGAGGACTGAAGCTTTCTTT CASSLTGTGRTEAFF
TRBJ1-6 NA NA TRBV6-2/TRBV6-3 TGTGCCAGCAGTTTTGGACTGTACTATAATTCACCCCTCCACTTT CASSFGLYYNSPLHF
TRBJ1-3 NA NA TRBV3-1/TRBV3-2 TGTGCCAGCAGCCAAGTTTACCAGGGCGGAGGAAACACCATATATTTT CASSQVYQGGGNTIYF
TRBJ1-2 NA NA TRBV9 TGTGCCAGCAGCGTAGAGGGAGCCCCCGTCTATGGCTACACCTTC CASSVEGAPVYGYTF
TRBJ1-2 NA NA TRBV3-1/TRBV3-2 TGTGCCAGCAGCCAAGATAGCTCGGGGAGGGCCTATGGCTACACCTTC CASSQDSSGRAYGYTF
TRBJ2-5 NA NA TRBV24-1 TGTGCCACCAGTGACCCGGGGAGCCAAGAGACCCAGTACTTC CATSDPGSQETQYF
TRBJ1-4 NA NA TRBV3-1/TRBV3-2 TGTGCCAGCAGCCTGTCGAGGGTAGCTAATGAAAAACTGTTTTTT CASSLSRVANEKLFF
TRBJ2-4 NA NA TRBV29-1 TGCAGCGTTTGGGTGGCAGGGCCCCAAAACATTCAGTACTTC CSVWVAGPQNIQYF